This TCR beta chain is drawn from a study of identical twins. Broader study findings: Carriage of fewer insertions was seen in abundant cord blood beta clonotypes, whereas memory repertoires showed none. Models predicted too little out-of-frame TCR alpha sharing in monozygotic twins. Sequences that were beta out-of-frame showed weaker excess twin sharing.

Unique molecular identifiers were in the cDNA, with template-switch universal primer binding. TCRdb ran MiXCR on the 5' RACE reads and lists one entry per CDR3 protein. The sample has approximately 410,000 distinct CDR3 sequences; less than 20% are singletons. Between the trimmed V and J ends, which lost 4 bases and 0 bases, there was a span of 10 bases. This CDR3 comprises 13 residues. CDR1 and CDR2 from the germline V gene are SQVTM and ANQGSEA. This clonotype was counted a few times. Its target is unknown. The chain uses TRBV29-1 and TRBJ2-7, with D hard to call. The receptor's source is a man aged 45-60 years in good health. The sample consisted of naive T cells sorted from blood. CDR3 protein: CSVGHTNSYEQYF. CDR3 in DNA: TGCAGCGTTGGACACACAAACTCCTACGAGCAGTACTTC.